A selection of T cell receptor beta chains follows, all from one sample in a study of CD8 T cells in Susac syndrome. From the immunoSEQ multiplex PCR reads, TCRdb called clonotypes with MiXCR, one entry per CDR3 protein. The sample lists about 280,000 distinct CDR3 sequences, 70% to 90% occurring once. The sequenced sample was CD8+ T cells from PBMCs. The origin of the receptors is a human donor with multiple sclerosis. The CDR3 runs from the conserved cysteine through the conserved F or W. Each record gives: clone size, D gene, V gene, J gene, CDR3 length, CDR3 DNA, CDR3 protein. D genes are given only for firm matches. Clone sizes are given selectively: once, few, many, or a class where the clone is expanded.

once	-	TRBV28	TRBJ1-5	15	TGTGCCAGCAGTTTATTCCAGGGAGGCAATCAGCCCCAGCATTTT	CASSLFQGGNQPQHF
-	TRBD2	TRBV6-1	TRBJ2-2	15	TGTGCCAGCACCTTAGCGGGAGAGGGCACCGGGGAGCTGTTTTTT	CASTLAGEGTGELFF
-	TRBD2	TRBV7-9	TRBJ2-3	16	TGTGCCAGCAGCTGGCCTAGCGGGAGTCAAGGAGATACGCAGTATTTT	CASSWPSGSQGDTQYF
-	-	TRBV7-9	TRBJ1-2	12	TGTGCCGGCAGCGGACGGAGAAATGGCTACACCTTC	CAGSGRRNGYTF
-	TRBD1	TRBV7-6	TRBJ2-2	14	TGTGCCAGCAGCGCTTCAGGGGGCCCCGGGGAGCTGTTTTTT	CASSASGGPGELFF
-	TRBD2	TRBV27	TRBJ2-7	14	TGTGCCAGCAGTAGGACTAGCGGACGTTACGAGCAGTACTTC	CASSRTSGRYEQYF
few	-	TRBV6-1	TRBJ1-2	14	TGTGCCAGCAGTGAAGGCTTTTCAGGGTTTGGCTACACCTTC	CASSEGFSGFGYTF
-	-	TRBV7-6	TRBJ1-1	13	TGTGCCAGCAGCCTGCGGGCGAACACTGAAGCTTTCTTT	CASSLRANTEAFF
-	-	TRBV3-1	TRBJ1-5	14	TGTGCCAGCAGGAAAACCGATAGCAATCAGCCCCAGCATTTT	CASRKTDSNQPQHF
-	-	TRBV27	TRBJ1-1	14	TGTGCCAGCAGGATAGCCCATAAGAACACTGAAGCTTTCTTT	CASRIAHKNTEAFF
-	-	TRBV5-1	TRBJ1-2	15	TGCGCCAGCAGCTTGGAGTGGACCGGAGACTATGGCTACACCTTC	CASSLEWTGDYGYTF
-	TRBD2	TRBV28	TRBJ2-1	15	TGTGCCACCAGTCTTCGGGAGGCCGGGTACAATGAGCAGTTCTTC	CATSLREAGYNEQFF
-	TRBD2	TRBV27	TRBJ2-1	17	TGTGCCAGCAGTATACGACGGAGTAGCGGGAGGTACAATGAGCAGTTCTTC	CASSIRRSSGRYNEQFF
-	TRBD1	TRBV7-6	TRBJ2-7	14	TGTGCCAGCTCCTCCCCGGGACAGTACTACGAGCAGTACTTC	CASSSPGQYYEQYF
-	-	TRBV18	TRBJ1-6	17	TGTGCCAGCTCACCCAAGGGTGGCAGCTCCTATAATTCACCCCTCCACTTT	CASSPKGGSSYNSPLHF
-	-	TRBV2	TRBJ1-6	15	TGTGCCAGCAGTGAAGGACAGGCGAATAATTCACCCCTCCACTTT	CASSEGQANNSPLHF
-	TRBD1	TRBV4-1	TRBJ2-1	14	TGCGCCAGCAGCCAGTCCCAGAGGGGGCCAGAGCAGTTCTTC	CASSQSQRGPEQFF
-	-	TRBV28	TRBJ1-5	15	TGTGCCAGCAGTCTCAGGGTGGGATTCAATCAGCCCCAGCATTTT	CASSLRVGFNQPQHF
-	TRBD2	TRBV11-1	TRBJ2-5	15	TGTGCCAGTCGACGAGCTAGCGGGGGGCTGGAGACCCAGTACTTC	CASRRASGGLETQYF
-	TRBD2	TRBV11-2	TRBJ2-1	15	TGTGCCAGCAGCTCCTCCCGGGGGGAGGACAATGAGCAGTTCTTC	CASSSSRGEDNEQFF
few	-	TRBV5-5	TRBJ2-7	13	TGTGCCAGCAGCTTGGGAAGCGCCTACGAGCAGTACTTC	CASSLGSAYEQYF
-	-	TRBV15	TRBJ2-2	13	TGTGCCACCAGCAGAGGGGGCACCGGGGAGCTGCTTTTT	CATSRGGTGELLF
-	-	TRBV20-1	TRBJ2-3	10	TGCAGTGCCCTAATAGATACGCAGTATTTT	CSALIDTQYF
-	-	TRBV28	TRBJ2-1	16	TGTGCCAGCAGCTCCGCCGGGACACCCATCTACAATGAGCAGTTCTTC	CASSSAGTPIYNEQFF
-	-	TRBV11-2	TRBJ1-1	14	TGTGCCAGCAGCCGACAGGCGCCGAACACTGAAGCTTTCTTT	CASSRQAPNTEAFF
-	TRBD2	TRBV6-1	TRBJ2-5	17	TGTGCCAGCAGCCCTTCCTTTTTAGCGGGAGAGGGAGAGACCCAGTACTTC	CASSPSFLAGEGETQYF
-	-	TRBV7-6	TRBJ1-6	16	TGTGCCAGCAGCTTAGGAAGGGGAGAGCGGAATTCACCCCTCCACTTT	CASSLGRGERNSPLHF
-	TRBD1	TRBV27	TRBJ1-2	13	TGTGCCAGCAGTTTCGGGACAGGGAAGGGCTACACCTTC	CASSFGTGKGYTF
once	TRBD1	TRBV9	TRBJ1-6	16	TGTGCCAGCAGCGCCGTCACAGGGGAGGCGGGTTCACCCCTCCACTTT	CASSAVTGEAGSPLHF
-	-	TRBV16	TRBJ1-1	15	TGTGCCAGCAGCCCATGGACAGCGTCGAACACTGAAGCTTTCTTT	CASSPWTASNTEAFF
-	TRBD2	TRBV15	TRBJ2-1	16	TGTGCCACCAGCAGAGCGTCCGAACTAGCGGGCAATGAGCAGTTCTTC	CATSRASELAGNEQFF
-	-	TRBV9	TRBJ1-1	16	TGTGCCAGCAGCGTTTCAGATCGGGGCGAGAACACTGAAGCTTTCTTT	CASSVSDRGENTEAFF
once	-	TRBV4-1	TRBJ2-2	15	TGCGCCAGCAGCCAAGCCAAGGGGCGGACCGGGGAGCTGTTTTTT	CASSQAKGRTGELFF
-	-	TRBV27	TRBJ2-5	14	TGTGCCAGCAGTTTGGGGCAAAAAGGGGAGACCCAGTACTTC	CASSLGQKGETQYF
-	TRBD2	TRBV27	TRBJ2-2	17	TGTGCCAGCAGTTCGACTAGCGGGAGGGCCCGAACCGGGGAGCTGTTTTTT	CASSSTSGRARTGELFF
-	-	TRBV4-1	TRBJ2-4	13	TGCGCCAGCAGCCAAGCTGGATCGAACATTCAGTACTTC	CASSQAGSNIQYF
-	-	TRBV7-2	TRBJ2-3	14	TGTGCCAGCAGCCTGGGACATAGCACAGATACGCAGTATTTT	CASSLGHSTDTQYF
-	-	TRBV19	TRBJ2-2	14	TGTGCCAGTTCAGGACTTCACAACACCGGGGAGCTGTTTTTT	CASSGLHNTGELFF
once	TRBD1	TRBV27	TRBJ1-1	17	TGTGCCAGCAGTTACGACCCCCGACAGGGTGGATACACTGAAGCTTTCTTT	CASSYDPRQGGYTEAFF
once	-	TRBV30	TRBJ1-1	14	TGTGCCTGGAGTGCATCCGACAGCTACACTGAAGCTTTCTTT	CAWSASDSYTEAFF
-	TRBD2	TRBV12-3/TRBV12-4	TRBJ2-5	14	TGTGCCAGCAGCCCTAGCGGGAACCAAGAGACCCAGTACTTC	CASSPSGNQETQYF
-	-	TRBV4-2	TRBJ1-4	15	TGTGCCAGCAGCCAACTCCGGGATCATAATGAAAAACTGTTTTTT	CASSQLRDHNEKLFF
-	TRBD1	TRBV7-9	TRBJ1-1	15	TGTGCCAGCAGCTTAGACGAGGGGGCCGACACTGAAGCTTTCTTT	CASSLDEGADTEAFF
-	-	TRBV6-6	TRBJ1-3	14	TGTGCCAGCAGTTTCTTCCCCTCTGGAAACACCATATATTTT	CASSFFPSGNTIYF
-	-	TRBV9	TRBJ2-2	16	TGTGCCAGCAGCGTAGTATCCGGGAGGAACACCGGGGAGCTGTTTTTT	CASSVVSGRNTGELFF
-	TRBD2	TRBV12-3/TRBV12-4	TRBJ2-3	16	TGTGCCAGCAGCCTTCTAGCGGGAGGGCCCGCAGATACGCAGTATTTT	CASSLLAGGPADTQYF
-	-	TRBV4-1	TRBJ2-1	14	TGCGCCAGCAGCCAAAAGACTAGCTACAATGAGCAGTTCTTC	CASSQKTSYNEQFF
-	-	TRBV12-3/TRBV12-4	TRBJ1-2	18	TGTGCCAGCAGTTTAAGTCTCTGGACAGAAGCCTCTAACTATGGCTACACCTTC	CASSLSLWTEASNYGYTF
once	-	TRBV7-3	TRBJ2-5	15	TGTGCCAGCAGCTTAACTGCGGCCCCTACAGAGACCCAGTACTTC	CASSLTAAPTETQYF
-	-	TRBV5-4	TRBJ1-1	16	TGTGCCAGCAGCTTGGTGGGGTTGGGGCGCCCCGGTGAAGCTTTCTTT	CASSLVGLGRPGEAFF
-	-	TRBV7-3	TRBJ2-5	13	TGTGCCAGCAGCCCGGGGTCTGGGGAGACCCAGTACTTC	CASSPGSGETQYF
few	-	TRBV7-9	TRBJ1-1	12	TGTGCCAGTAGTCGAGGGAACACTGAAGCTTTCTTT	CASSRGNTEAFF
-	TRBD1	TRBV30	TRBJ1-2	14	TGTGCCTTTGGACAGGGAGGGTGGAACTATGGCTACACCTTC	CAFGQGGWNYGYTF
-	-	TRBV6-5	TRBJ2-7	15	TGTGCCAGCAGTTATAGTCTGAGCGGATCCTACGAGCAGTACTTC	CASSYSLSGSYEQYF
-	-	TRBV16	TRBJ2-7	14	TGTGCCAGCAGCCAATTGGGCGGACAGTACGAGCAGTACTTC	CASSQLGGQYEQYF
-	-	TRBV6-5	TRBJ2-2	12	TGTGCCAGCAGTTATCGTACCGGGGAGCTGTTTTTT	CASSYRTGELFF
-	TRBD1	TRBV11-2	TRBJ1-4	18	TGTGCCAGCAGCTTAGGGACAGGGAGAGGGAGCCCTAATGAAAAACTGTTTTTT	CASSLGTGRGSPNEKLFF